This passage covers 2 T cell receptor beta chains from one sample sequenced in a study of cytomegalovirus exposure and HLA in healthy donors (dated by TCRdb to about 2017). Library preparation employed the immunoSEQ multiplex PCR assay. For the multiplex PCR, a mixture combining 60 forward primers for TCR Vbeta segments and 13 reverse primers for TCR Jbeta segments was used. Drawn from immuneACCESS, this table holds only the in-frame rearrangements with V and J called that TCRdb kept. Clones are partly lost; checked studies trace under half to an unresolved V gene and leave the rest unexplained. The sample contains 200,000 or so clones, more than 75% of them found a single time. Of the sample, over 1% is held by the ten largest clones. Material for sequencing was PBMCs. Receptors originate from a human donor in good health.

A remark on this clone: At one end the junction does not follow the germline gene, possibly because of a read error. CDR3 protein: CSSINAGTGASTDTQYF. CDR3 DNA sequence: TGTTCCAGCATCAACGCTGGAACAGGGGCTAGCACAGATACGCAGTATTTT. The rearrangement uses TRBV7-9 and TRBJ2-3; 7 bases fit TRBD1. This CDR3 contains 17 residues. Germline V gives CDR1 SEHNR, CDR2 FQNEAQ (reference sequence).

The CDR3 loop is CASSSPDSSSYEQYF. In nucleotides, the CDR3 is TGTGCCAGCAGCTCCCCGGACAGCAGCTCCTACGAGCAGTACTTC. V usage is TRBV7-9 and J usage is TRBJ2-7; D is possibly TRBD1 (6 bases). CDR3 length: 15 amino acids. V lost 4 bases and J lost 0, with 13 bases in between. The germline gives CDR1 SEHNR, CDR2 FQNEAQ (reference sequence).